This T cell receptor (beta chain) comes out of a study of T cells in Graves' hyperthyroidism and ophthalmopathy. V lost 5 bases to trimming and J lost 2 bases; unmatched junction nucleotides: 3. This CDR3 has 14 amino acids. Germline lookup yields CDR1 SGHRS and CDR2 YFSETQ. The TCR beta CDR3 regions underwent amplification using RNA transcripts as the source. HTBI primers were used for first-round RT-PCR of the TCR CDR3. One entry per CDR3 protein results from TCRdb running MiXCR on the multiplex PCR reads. Of more than 550,000 distinct CDR3 sequences detected, roughly a sixth appear once; the ten largest clones hold around 15%.

This receptor was obtained from a woman aged 45 to 65 with Graves' hyperthyroidism that later progressed to Graves' ophthalmopathy. J is TRBJ1-1 and V is TRBV5-1, with 10 positions matching TRBD1. Sequences were obtained from blood. This CDR3 is CASRSTGGNTEAFF. CDR3 sequence (DNA): TGCGCCAGCAGGTCGACAGGGGGCAACACTGAAGCTTTCTTT.